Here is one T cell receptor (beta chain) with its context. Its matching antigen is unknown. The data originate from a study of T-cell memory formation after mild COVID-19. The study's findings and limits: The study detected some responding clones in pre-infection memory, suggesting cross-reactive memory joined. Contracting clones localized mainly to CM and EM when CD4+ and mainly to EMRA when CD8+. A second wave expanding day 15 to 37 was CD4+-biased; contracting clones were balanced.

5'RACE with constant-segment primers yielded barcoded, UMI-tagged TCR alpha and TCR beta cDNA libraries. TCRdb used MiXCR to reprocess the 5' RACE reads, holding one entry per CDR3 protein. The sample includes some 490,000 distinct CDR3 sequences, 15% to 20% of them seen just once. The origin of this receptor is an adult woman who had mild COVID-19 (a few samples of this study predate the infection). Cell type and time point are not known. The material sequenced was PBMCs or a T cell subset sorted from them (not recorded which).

The CDR3 here is CSARDPTAGSTDTQYF. The CDR3 DNA sequence: TGCAGTGCTAGAGACCCCACTGCAGGGAGCACAGATACGCAGTATTTT. This rearrangement joins TRBV20-1 to TRBJ2-3; perhaps TRBD1 as D (5 bases). Germline CDR1 and CDR2: DFQATT and SNEGSKA (reference sequence). The CDR3 totals 16 residues. V was cut by 0 bases and J by 0 bases, with 13 bases left in between.